This T cell receptor beta chain was profiled in a study of PD-L1 blockade in urothelial cancer. Spiking of synthetic TCR analog templates was performed in each PCR. TCRdb's copy holds only in-frame clones and misses some; the assay was immunoSEQ multiplex PCR. This sample carries 35,000 to 45,000 clones, around 90% of them seen once, and the ten largest clones take 5.5% to 8%. Time point: peripheral blood 6 weeks after treatment start. The origin of this receptor is a man between 65 and 85 years old with urothelial cancer. This specimen consisted of PBMCs, obtained around atezolizumab (anti-PD-L1) treatment.

The CDR3 region has the DNA TGTGCCAGTGCTCGACAGGGGAGGAAAACCGGGGAGCTGTTTTTT. This sequence encodes CASARQGRKTGELFF. This chain connects TRBV6-5 to TRBJ2-2; TRBD1 aligns across 8 bases. V lost 9 bases, J lost 5 bases, and 11 bases stayed unmatched. This CDR3 region has 15 residues. The germline gives CDR1 MNHEY, CDR2 SVGAGI.